These T cell receptor beta chains were read from a single sample in a study of cytomegalovirus exposure and HLA in healthy donors. Method: immunoSEQ multiplex PCR; TCRdb's copy keeps in-frame clones and lacks some. The data contain hundreds of thousands of clones, 86% of them singletons. Sample: PBMCs. All receptors come from a woman in her late teens or twenties in good health and CMV-seronegative. CDR3s include the opening cysteine and the closing phenylalanine or tryptophan. Each record gives: J gene, D gene, V gene, clone size, CDR3 length, CDR3 DNA, CDR3 protein. The D gene is left open where the match is weak. Clone size is given for some rows only: seen once, a few or many times, or a class if the clone is expanded.

TRBJ2-3 | . | TRBV6-1 | . | 10 | TGTGCCACCGGTAAGGATACGCAGTATTTT | CATGKDTQYF
TRBJ1-2 | . | TRBV5-1 | . | 17 | TGCGCCAGCAGCCCCCGAGGGAGCGAGTTAGCTAACTATGGCTACACCTTC | CASSPRGSELANYGYTF
TRBJ1-2 | TRBD1 | TRBV6-1 | once | 14 | TGTGCCAGCAGGGGACAGGCCGCTAACTATGGCTACACCTTC | CASRGQAANYGYTF
TRBJ2-5 | TRBD2 | TRBV5-4 | . | 16 | TGTGCCAGCAGCTTTCAGGCGGGAGGGCCGGGAGAGACCCAGTACTTC | CASSFQAGGPGETQYF
TRBJ2-7 | . | TRBV9 | . | 12 | TGTGCCAGCAGCGATACAGCGGACGAGCAGTACTTC | CASSDTADEQYF
TRBJ2-2 | TRBD1 | TRBV7-9 | . | 16 | TGTGCCAGCAGCTACCCCCCAGGGGGGAACACCGGGGAGCTGTTTTTT | CASSYPPGGNTGELFF
TRBJ2-1 | TRBD2 | TRBV7-7 | . | 15 | TGTGCCAGCAGCTTAGGTAGCGGGGGTCACAATGAGCAGTTCTTC | CASSLGSGGHNEQFF
TRBJ1-4 | TRBD1 | TRBV4-2 | once | 17 | TGTGCCAGCAGCCAAGGCGACACAGGGGGAGGAGATGAAAAACTGTTTTTT | CASSQGDTGGGDEKLFF
TRBJ2-5 | . | TRBV27 | . | 14 | TGTGCCAGCAGTTTATCGCCGAGGGGGGAGACCCAGTACTTC | CASSLSPRGETQYF
TRBJ1-2 | TRBD1 | TRBV30 | . | 14 | TGTGCCTGGAGTAAGGGGACAGCAAACTATGGCTACACCTTC | CAWSKGTANYGYTF
TRBJ2-7 | . | TRBV2 | . | 13 | TGTGCCAGCAGCCCTTCTTCCTCCTACGAGCAGTACTTC | CASSPSSSYEQYF
TRBJ2-3 | TRBD1 | TRBV6-1 | . | 15 | TGTGCCAGCAGTGCAGGGGGCTTGTTGGCAGATACGCAGTATTTT | CASSAGGLLADTQYF
TRBJ1-5 | . | TRBV4-1 | . | 13 | TGCGCCAGCAGCCCAAATCGGGATCAGCCCCAGCATTTT | CASSPNRDQPQHF
TRBJ2-2 | . | TRBV9 | . | 13 | TGTGCCAGCAGTTTTGGCGGGGCCGGGGAGCTGTTTTTT | CASSFGGAGELFF
TRBJ2-7 | . | TRBV18 | . | 15 | TGTGCCAGCTCACCACCCTCAGTTTCTCCCTACGAGCAGTACTTC | CASSPPSVSPYEQYF
TRBJ2-7 | TRBD2 | TRBV7-9 | . | 14 | TGTGCCAGCACCACTAGCGGGAGATCGTACGAGCAGTACTTC | CASTTSGRSYEQYF
TRBJ1-1 | . | TRBV19 | . | 14 | TGTGCCAGTACCCTTACTAAGGCGAACACTGAAGCTTTCTTT | CASTLTKANTEAFF
TRBJ2-7 | TRBD2 | TRBV2 | once | 13 | TGTGCCAATCGGGGGGTAGAATCCTACGAGCAGTACTTC | CANRGVESYEQYF
TRBJ2-5 | . | TRBV14 | . | 16 | TGTGCCAGCAGCGGGCTTCCGCGGGGGCCGGGGGAGACCCAGTACTTC | CASSGLPRGPGETQYF
TRBJ2-2 | . | TRBV6-4 | few | 16 | TGTGCCAGCAGTGATACAGGGCTGGTGTCCACCGGGGAGCTGTTTTTT | CASSDTGLVSTGELFF
TRBJ1-2 | TRBD1 | TRBV19 | . | 14 | TGTGCCAGTAGTATAACACAGGGGAACTATGGCTACACCTTC | CASSITQGNYGYTF
TRBJ1-4 | . | TRBV11-3 | . | 15 | TGTGCCAGCAGCCTCCCGAGGGCCGTTGAGGAAAAACTGTTTTTT | CASSLPRAVEEKLFF
TRBJ2-6 | . | TRBV5-5 | . | 18 | TGTGCCAGCAGCTTGAGGGAGCAGGGGAACTCTGGGGCCAACGTCCTGACTTTC | CASSLREQGNSGANVLTF
TRBJ2-5 | . | TRBV28 | few | 13 | TGTGCCAGCCGAGGGCGTTCCGCGGAGACCCAGTACTTC | CASRGRSAETQYF
TRBJ2-5 | TRBD2 | TRBV2 | few | 20 | TGTGCCAGCAGGCTATTCCCCGGGACTAGCGGGAGGTCGGGGGTTGAGACCCAGTACTTC | CASRLFPGTSGRSGVETQYF
TRBJ2-3 | . | TRBV7-2 | . | 16 | TGTGCCAGCAACTTGGGAATAGGGGGAATCGCAGATACGCAGTATTTT | CASNLGIGGIADTQYF
TRBJ1-4 | TRBD1 | TRBV4-1 | once | 15 | TGCGCCAGCAGCCAAGGTCCCAGGGGGGATGAAAAACTGTTTTTT | CASSQGPRGDEKLFF
TRBJ2-2 | TRBD2 | TRBV13 | . | 16 | TGTGCCAGCAGCTCGCGGGGGGAGGCGAACACCGGGGAGCTGTTTTTT | CASSSRGEANTGELFF
TRBJ1-2 | . | TRBV5-6 | few | 13 | TGTGCCAGCAGCCCTGACGGAGACTATGGCTACACCTTC | CASSPDGDYGYTF
TRBJ1-2 | TRBD1 | TRBV27 | . | 14 | TGTGCCAGCAGTTCGGGACAGCCGAACTATGGCTACACCTTC | CASSSGQPNYGYTF
TRBJ2-1 | . | TRBV18 | . | 16 | TGTGCCAGCTCAAACCAACTAGATGGAGGGGGGGGTGAGCAGTTCTTC | CASSNQLDGGGGEQFF
TRBJ2-7 | TRBD1 | TRBV13 | . | 12 | TGTGCCAGCAGTTGGACAGGGCGCGAGCAGTACTTC | CASSWTGREQYF
TRBJ2-7 | TRBD1 | TRBV27 | . | 14 | TGTGCCAGCAGGACAGGGGGCATGGTAAACGAGCAGTACTTC | CASRTGGMVNEQYF
TRBJ1-1 | . | TRBV29-1 | . | 13 | TGCAGCGTTGAAGGGGGGCGCAGGACTGAAGCTTTCTTT | CSVEGGRRTEAFF
TRBJ1-1 | . | TRBV25-1 | . | 13 | TGTGCCAGCCATGACAACCCTCAAGGCTTAGCTTTCTTT | CASHDNPQGLAFF
TRBJ1-3 | . | TRBV4-1 | . | 17 | TGCGCCAGCAGCCAACTAATTCAGGAATACTCTGGAAACACCATATATTTT | CASSQLIQEYSGNTIYF
TRBJ1-2 | TRBD1 | TRBV29-1 | . | 16 | TGCAGCGCCCTTTCGGGGACAGGACTCACTAACTATGGCTACACCTTC | CSALSGTGLTNYGYTF
TRBJ2-1 | TRBD2 | TRBV5-1 | . | 16 | TGCGCCAGCATAAAGGGACTAGCGGGAGATCACAATGAGCAGTTCTTC | CASIKGLAGDHNEQFF
TRBJ2-3 | TRBD2 | TRBV28 | . | 17 | TGTGCCAGCAGTCTGGTTAGTGTGGGGAGGGTCACAGATACGCAGTATTTT | CASSLVSVGRVTDTQYF
TRBJ2-3 | . | TRBV9 | . | 14 | TGTGCCAGCAGCGTAGTTAGCGGCCAATCGTCGCAGTATTTT | CASSVVSGQSSQYF
TRBJ2-7 | . | TRBV7-6 | once | 15 | TGTGCCAGCAGACCTTCCGGGAGCAGCTCCTACGAGCAGTACTTC | CASRPSGSSSYEQYF
TRBJ2-2 | . | TRBV6-6 | . | 15 | TGTGCCAGCAGTTACGGGACTTACCTCACCGGGGAGCTGTTTTTT | CASSYGTYLTGELFF
TRBJ1-2 | . | TRBV30 | . | 13 | TGTGCCTGGAGTGCTGAGGATAACTATGGCTACACCTTC | CAWSAEDNYGYTF
TRBJ1-5 | . | TRBV10-1 | . | 14 | TGCGCCAGCAGGATCATCGGTTGGAGGCAGCCCCAGCATTTT | CASRIIGWRQPQHF
TRBJ2-7 | . | TRBV6-1 | . | 14 | TGTGCCAGCATCCATGACAGGACTTCCTACGAGCAGTACTTC | CASIHDRTSYEQYF
TRBJ1-1 | . | TRBV4-1 | . | 14 | TGCGCCAGCAGCCAGGCGGATGGTAGCACTGAAGCTTTCTTT | CASSQADGSTEAFF
TRBJ1-1 | TRBD1 | TRBV2 | once | 14 | TGTGCCAGCACCACGACAGGGCTGAACACTGAAGCTTTCTTT | CASTTTGLNTEAFF
TRBJ2-2 | . | TRBV5-6 | . | 16 | TGTGCCAGCAGCTTGTACAACGGGGCGAACACCGGGGAGCTGTTTTTT | CASSLYNGANTGELFF
TRBJ1-1 | . | TRBV5-6 | few | 15 | TGTGCCAGCAGCTTGCGGGGAGCCATGAACACTGAAGCTTTCTTT | CASSLRGAMNTEAFF
TRBJ1-5 | . | TRBV4-1 | . | 14 | TGCGCCAGCAGCCAAGTGGCGGCCTGGGAGCCCCAGCATTTT | CASSQVAAWEPQHF
TRBJ1-2 | TRBD1 | TRBV28 | once | 16 | TGTGCCAGCAGGAGGGGGCAATTCATTACTAACTATGGCTACACCTTC | CASRRGQFITNYGYTF
TRBJ1-2 | . | TRBV19 | . | 15 | TGTGCCAGTAGTATAGATGCCAGTTCTAACTATGGCTACACCTTC | CASSIDASSNYGYTF
TRBJ1-1 | TRBD1 | TRBV30 | . | 14 | TGTGCCTGGAGACCCCAGGGGGCCGGGACTGAAGCTTTCTTT | CAWRPQGAGTEAFF